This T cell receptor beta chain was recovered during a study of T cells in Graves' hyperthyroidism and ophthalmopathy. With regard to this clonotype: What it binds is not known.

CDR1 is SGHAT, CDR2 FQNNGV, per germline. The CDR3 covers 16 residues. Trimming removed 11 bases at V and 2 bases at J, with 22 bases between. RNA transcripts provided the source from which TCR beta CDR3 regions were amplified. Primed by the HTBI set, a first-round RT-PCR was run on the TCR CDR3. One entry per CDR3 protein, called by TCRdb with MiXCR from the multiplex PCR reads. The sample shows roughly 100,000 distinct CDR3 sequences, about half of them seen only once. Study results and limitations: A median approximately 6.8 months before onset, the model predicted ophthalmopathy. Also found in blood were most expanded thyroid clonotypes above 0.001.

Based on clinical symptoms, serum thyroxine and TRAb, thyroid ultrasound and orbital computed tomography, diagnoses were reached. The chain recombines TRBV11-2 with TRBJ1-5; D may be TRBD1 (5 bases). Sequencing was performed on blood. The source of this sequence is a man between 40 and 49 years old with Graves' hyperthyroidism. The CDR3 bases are TGTGCCTGGAGTAAGGGTAACGGAGGGGGCAATCAGCCCCAGCATTTT. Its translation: CAWSKGNGGGNQPQHF.